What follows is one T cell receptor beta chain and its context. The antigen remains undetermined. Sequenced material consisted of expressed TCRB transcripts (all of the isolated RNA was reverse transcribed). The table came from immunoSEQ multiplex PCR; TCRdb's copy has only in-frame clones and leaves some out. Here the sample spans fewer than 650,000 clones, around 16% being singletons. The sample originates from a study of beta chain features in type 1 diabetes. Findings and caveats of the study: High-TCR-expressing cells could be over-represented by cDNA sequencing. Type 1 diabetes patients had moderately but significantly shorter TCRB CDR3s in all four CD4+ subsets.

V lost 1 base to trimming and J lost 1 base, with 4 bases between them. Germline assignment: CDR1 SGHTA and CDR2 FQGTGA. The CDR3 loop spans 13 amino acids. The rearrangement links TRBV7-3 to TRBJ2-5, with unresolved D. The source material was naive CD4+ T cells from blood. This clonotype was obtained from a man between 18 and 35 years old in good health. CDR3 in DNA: TGTGCCAGCAGCTTAAGGTTCCAAGAGACCCAGTACTTC. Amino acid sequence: CASSLRFQETQYF.